This T cell receptor beta chain derives from a study of T cell changes during pregnancy in multiple sclerosis. Trimming shortened V by 0 bases and J by 0 bases, and 13 bases separated the two germline ends. The V gene's germline CDR1 is SGHDT and CDR2 YYEEEE. The CDR3 contains 16 residues. Data came from immunoSEQ multiplex PCR; TCRdb stores just in-frame clones and leaves some out. Among approximately 97,000 clones, roughly 89% were seen once, and the ten largest hold 1.5% to 2%. The specimen comprised peripheral blood, sampled after pregnancy. The chain joins TRBV5-6 to TRBJ2-7; D gene ambiguous. The receptor was derived from a female donor in good health, enrolled as a control in a pregnancy study. The CDR3 DNA follows: TGTGCCAGCAGCTTGGGAGGAAATGCCTTCTCCTACGAGCAGTACTTC. Its protein is CASSLGGNAFSYEQYF.